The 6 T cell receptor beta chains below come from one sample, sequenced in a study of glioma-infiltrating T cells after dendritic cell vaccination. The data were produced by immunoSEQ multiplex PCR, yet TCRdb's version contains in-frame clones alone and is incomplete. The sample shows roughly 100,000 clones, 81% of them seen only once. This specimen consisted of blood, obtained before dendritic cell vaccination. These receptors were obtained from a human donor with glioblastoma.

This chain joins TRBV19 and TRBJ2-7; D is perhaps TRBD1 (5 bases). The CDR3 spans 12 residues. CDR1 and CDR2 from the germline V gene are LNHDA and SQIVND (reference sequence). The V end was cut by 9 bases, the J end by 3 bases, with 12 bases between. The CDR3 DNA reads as TGTGCCAGCGAGACAGCTAACTACGAGCAGTACTTC. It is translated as CASETANYEQYF. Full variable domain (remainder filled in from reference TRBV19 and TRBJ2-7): DGGITQSPKYLFRKEGQNVTLSCEQNLNHDAMYWYRQDPGQGLRLIYYSQIVNDFQKGDIAEGYSVSREKKESFPLTVTSAQKNPTAFYLCASETANYEQYFGPGTRLTVT.

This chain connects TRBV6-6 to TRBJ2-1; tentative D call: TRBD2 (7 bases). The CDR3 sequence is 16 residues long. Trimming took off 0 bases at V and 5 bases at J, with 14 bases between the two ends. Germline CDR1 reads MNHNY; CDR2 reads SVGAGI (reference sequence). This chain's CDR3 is CASSYSTGGINNEQFF. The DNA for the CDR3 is TGTGCCAGCAGTTACTCGACGGGGGGCATAAACAATGAGCAGTTCTTC.

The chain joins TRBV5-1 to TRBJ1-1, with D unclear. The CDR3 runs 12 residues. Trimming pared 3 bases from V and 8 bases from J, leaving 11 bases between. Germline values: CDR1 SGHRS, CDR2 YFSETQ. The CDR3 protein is CASSWARGEAFF. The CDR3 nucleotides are TGCGCCAGCAGCTGGGCTCGTGGGGAAGCTTTCTTT.

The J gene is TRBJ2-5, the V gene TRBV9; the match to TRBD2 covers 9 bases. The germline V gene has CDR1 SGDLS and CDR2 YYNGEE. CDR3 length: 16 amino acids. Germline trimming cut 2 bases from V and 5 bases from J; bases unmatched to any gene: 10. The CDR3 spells CASSVVAGGFGETQYF. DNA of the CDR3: TGTGCCAGCAGCGTTGTGGCGGGGGGGTTCGGGGAGACCCAGTACTTC.

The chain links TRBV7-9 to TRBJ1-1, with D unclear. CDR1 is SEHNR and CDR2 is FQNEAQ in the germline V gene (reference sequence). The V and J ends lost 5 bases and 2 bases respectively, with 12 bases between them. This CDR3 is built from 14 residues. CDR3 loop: CASSPRLINTEAFF. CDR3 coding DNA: TGTGCCAGCAGCCCGCGACTGATAAACACTGAAGCTTTCTTT.

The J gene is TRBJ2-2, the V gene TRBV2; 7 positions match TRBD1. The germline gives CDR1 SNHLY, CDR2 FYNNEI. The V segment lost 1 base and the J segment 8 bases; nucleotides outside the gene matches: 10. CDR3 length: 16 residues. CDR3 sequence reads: CASSEVPPQGTGELFF. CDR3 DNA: TGTGCCAGCAGTGAAGTCCCCCCACAGGGGACGGGGGAGCTGTTTTTT.